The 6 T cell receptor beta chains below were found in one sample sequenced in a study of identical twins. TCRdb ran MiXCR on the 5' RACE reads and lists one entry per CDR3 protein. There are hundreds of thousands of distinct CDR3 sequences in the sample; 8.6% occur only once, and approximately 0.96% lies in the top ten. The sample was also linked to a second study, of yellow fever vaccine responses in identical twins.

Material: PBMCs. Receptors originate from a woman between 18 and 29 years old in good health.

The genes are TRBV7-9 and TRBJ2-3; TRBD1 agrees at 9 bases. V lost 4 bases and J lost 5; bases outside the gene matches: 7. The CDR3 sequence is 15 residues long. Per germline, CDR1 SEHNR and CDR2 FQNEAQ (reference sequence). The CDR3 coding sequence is TGTGCCAGCAGCTCCGGGACAGGGATGGGAGATACGCAGTATTTT. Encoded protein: CASSSGTGMGDTQYF.

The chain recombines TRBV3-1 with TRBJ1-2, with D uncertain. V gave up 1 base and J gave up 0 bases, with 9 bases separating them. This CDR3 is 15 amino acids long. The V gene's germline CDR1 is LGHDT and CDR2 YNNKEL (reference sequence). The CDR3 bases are TGTGCCAGCAGCCAAGCGCCCGTAGCTAACTATGGCTACACCTTC. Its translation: CASSQAPVANYGYTF.

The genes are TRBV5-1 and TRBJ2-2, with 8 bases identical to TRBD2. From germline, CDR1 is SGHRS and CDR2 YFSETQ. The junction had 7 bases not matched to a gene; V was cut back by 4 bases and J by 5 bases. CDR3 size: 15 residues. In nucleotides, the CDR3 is TGCGCCAGCAGCCCAGCGGGGGCGAGGACCGGGGAGCTGTTTTTT. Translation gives CASSPAGARTGELFF.

CDR3 DNA: TGTGCCTGGACCAGCGGTACCATCCAGACCCAGTACTTC. As protein: CAWTSGTIQTQYF. V gene TRBV30 combines with J gene TRBJ2-5; TRBD2 is a possible D gene (5 bases). The V and J ends lost 4 bases and 6 bases respectively, with 15 bases between them. The CDR3 runs 13 residues. Germline V lookup: CDR1 GTSNPN, CDR2 SVGIG (reference sequence).

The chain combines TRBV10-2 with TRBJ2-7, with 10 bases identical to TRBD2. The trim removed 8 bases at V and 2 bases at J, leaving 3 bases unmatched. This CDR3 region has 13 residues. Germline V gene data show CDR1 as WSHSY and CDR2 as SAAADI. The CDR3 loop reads CASRTSGPYEQYF. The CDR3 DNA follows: TGCGCCAGCCGGACTAGCGGACCCTACGAGCAGTACTTC.

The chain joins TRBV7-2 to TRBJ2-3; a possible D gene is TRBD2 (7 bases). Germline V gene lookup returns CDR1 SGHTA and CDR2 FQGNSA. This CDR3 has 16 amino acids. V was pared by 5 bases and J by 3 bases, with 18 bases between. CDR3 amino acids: CASSPWGRGGTDTQYF. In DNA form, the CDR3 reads TGTGCCAGCAGCCCCTGGGGGAGGGGGGGTACAGATACGCAGTATTTT.